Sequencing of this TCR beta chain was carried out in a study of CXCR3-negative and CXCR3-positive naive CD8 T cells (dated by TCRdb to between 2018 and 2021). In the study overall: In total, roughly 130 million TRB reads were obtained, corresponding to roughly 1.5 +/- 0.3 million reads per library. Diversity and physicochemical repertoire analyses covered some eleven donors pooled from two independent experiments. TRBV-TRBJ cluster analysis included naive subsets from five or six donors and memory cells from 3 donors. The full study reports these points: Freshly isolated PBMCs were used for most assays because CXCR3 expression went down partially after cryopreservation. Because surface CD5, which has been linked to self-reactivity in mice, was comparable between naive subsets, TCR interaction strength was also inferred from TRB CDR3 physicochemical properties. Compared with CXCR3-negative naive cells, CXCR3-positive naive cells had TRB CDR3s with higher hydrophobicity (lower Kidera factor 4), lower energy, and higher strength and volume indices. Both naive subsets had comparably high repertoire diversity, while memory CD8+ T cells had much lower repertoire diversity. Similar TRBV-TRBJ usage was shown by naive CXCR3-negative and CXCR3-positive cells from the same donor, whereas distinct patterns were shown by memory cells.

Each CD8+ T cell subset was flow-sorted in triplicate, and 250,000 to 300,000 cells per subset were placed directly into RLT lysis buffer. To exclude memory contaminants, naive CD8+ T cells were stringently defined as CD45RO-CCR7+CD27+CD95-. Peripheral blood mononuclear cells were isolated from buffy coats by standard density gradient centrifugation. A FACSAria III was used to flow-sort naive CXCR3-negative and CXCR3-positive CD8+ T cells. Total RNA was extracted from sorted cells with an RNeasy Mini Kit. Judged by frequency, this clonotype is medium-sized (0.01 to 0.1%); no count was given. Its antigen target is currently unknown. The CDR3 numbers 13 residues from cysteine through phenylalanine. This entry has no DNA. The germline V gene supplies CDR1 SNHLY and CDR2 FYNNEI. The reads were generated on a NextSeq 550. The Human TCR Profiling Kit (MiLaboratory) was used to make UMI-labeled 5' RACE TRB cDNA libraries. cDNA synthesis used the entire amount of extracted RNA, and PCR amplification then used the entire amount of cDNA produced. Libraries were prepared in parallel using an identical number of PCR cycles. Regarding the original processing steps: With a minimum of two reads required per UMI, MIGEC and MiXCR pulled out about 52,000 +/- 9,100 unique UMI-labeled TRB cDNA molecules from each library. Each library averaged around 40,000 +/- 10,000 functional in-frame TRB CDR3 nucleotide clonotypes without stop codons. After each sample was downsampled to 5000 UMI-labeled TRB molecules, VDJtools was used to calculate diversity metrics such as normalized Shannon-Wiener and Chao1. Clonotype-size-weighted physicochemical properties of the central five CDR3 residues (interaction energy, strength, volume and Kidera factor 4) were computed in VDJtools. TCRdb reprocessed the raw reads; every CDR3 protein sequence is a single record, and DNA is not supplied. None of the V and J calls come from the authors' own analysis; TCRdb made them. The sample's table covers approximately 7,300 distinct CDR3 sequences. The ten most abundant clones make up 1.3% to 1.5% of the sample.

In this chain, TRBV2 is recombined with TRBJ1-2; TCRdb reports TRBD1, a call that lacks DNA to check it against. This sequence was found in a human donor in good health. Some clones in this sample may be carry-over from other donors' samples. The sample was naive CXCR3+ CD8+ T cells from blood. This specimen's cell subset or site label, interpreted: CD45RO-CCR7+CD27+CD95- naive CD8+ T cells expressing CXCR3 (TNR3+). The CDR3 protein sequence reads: CASSGGQTYGYTF.